Reported below is one T cell receptor beta chain. Antigen specificity is unknown. This specimen belongs to a study of T-cell reconstitution after alpha-beta-depleted transplantation in children. Trimming took 5 bases from V and 5 from J; bases not matched to a gene: 5. This CDR3 region has 14 residues. Germline CDR1 and CDR2: SGHVS and FNYEAQ. Notes on the study in general: At one year after transplant, newly produced T cells mostly accounted for T-cell counts and diversity. Elevated TCRbeta diversity at day 60 was traced, in some patients, to surviving recipient T cells and thymic progenitors. Alpha-beta T cells present about two months after transplant were reported to originate from several hundred expanded graft clones.

During its preparation, the TCRbeta library received unique molecular identifiers. MiXCR was run by TCRdb on the PCR reads, yielding one entry per CDR3 protein. This table holds over 400,000 distinct CDR3 sequences, roughly 43% found once. The sequence was obtained from a girl aged 2 to 9 with aplastic anemia, due to receive a stem cell transplant. The chain uses TRBV7-6 and TRBJ2-5; 10 nucleotides agree with TRBD1. This specimen was PBMCs, taken before TCRalphabeta/CD19-depleted stem cell transplant. CDR3 DNA sequence: TGTGCCAGCAGCCAAGACAGGGGGCGTGAGACCCAGTACTTC. It is translated as CASSQDRGRETQYF.